The 24 T cell receptor beta chains below all came from one sample that was sequenced in a study of CD8+ T cells in alopecia areata. Extracted RNA was reverse transcribed, and the resulting cDNA served as sequencing template. Here immunoSEQ multiplex PCR was the method, and the copy in TCRdb shows in-frame clones only, minus some. The sample holds roughly 65,000 clones, approximately 43% seen once. This material consisted of CD8+ T cells sorted from blood, taken at week 0. The receptors come from a human donor with alopecia areata.

This clone was seen a few times. The chain recombines TRBV29-1 with TRBJ2-3, with a weak D call TRBD1 (6 bases). V shed 3 bases and J shed 1 base, with 11 bases lying between them. The CDR3 runs 14 residues. Germline lookup yields CDR1 SQVTM and CDR2 ANQGSEA. The CDR3 loop is CSVDLRGGTDTQYF. In nucleotides, the CDR3 is TGCAGCGTTGATCTCAGGGGCGGCACAGATACGCAGTATTTT.

The chain employs TRBV30 and TRBJ2-1; TRBD2 agrees at 7 bases. Germline lookup yields CDR1 GTSNPN and CDR2 SVGIG (reference sequence). CDR3 length equals 16 residues. The V gene end was trimmed by 2 bases and the J gene end by 2 bases; junction bases not matched to a gene: 9. CDR3 sequence: CAWSYSSSGAYNEQFF. Written as DNA, the CDR3 is TGTGCCTGGAGTTATTCATCTAGCGGCGCCTACAATGAGCAGTTCTTC.

The V gene is TRBV27, the J gene TRBJ2-7; D might be TRBD2 (6 bases). V gave up 8 bases and J gave up 2 bases, with 10 bases separating them. Germline V CDR1 and CDR2: MNHEY, SMNVEV (reference sequence). The CDR3 sequence is 12 residues long. The CDR3 protein is CASGRLAYEQYF. In DNA, the CDR3 is TGTGCCAGCGGAAGACTAGCCTACGAGCAGTACTTC.

This clone was seen more than once but under ten times. This chain joins TRBV14 and TRBJ2-1, with 12 bases fitting TRBD2. V trimming: 4 bases; J trimming: 4 bases; junction bases outside the gene matches: 5. CDR3 length: 16 residues. Looked up from germline, CDR1 is SGHDN and CDR2 is FVKESK. Here the CDR3 reads CASSPPGLAGYNEQFF. In nucleotides, the CDR3 is TGTGCCAGCAGCCCTCCAGGACTAGCGGGGTACAATGAGCAGTTCTTC.

This clone has just a few counts. V and J are TRBV19 and TRBJ1-5; 7 bases agree with TRBD1. CDR1 and CDR2 (germline): LNHDA, SQIVND (reference sequence). CDR3 length equals 14 residues. V was pared by 5 bases and J by 3 bases, with 4 bases of the junction left unmatched. The CDR3 protein is CASSWGQFNQPQHF. In DNA, the CDR3 is TGTGCCAGTAGTTGGGGACAGTTCAATCAGCCCCAGCATTTT.

This clone appeared many times. The chain has TRBV27 and TRBJ1-5; 9 nucleotides line up with TRBD1. The CDR3 length is 14 residues. Germline V gene lookup returns CDR1 MNHEY and CDR2 SMNVEV (reference sequence). With V trimmed by 5 bases and J by 5 bases, 4 bases remained unmatched. Here the CDR3 DNA reads TGTGCCAGCAGTCCAACAGGGGGCGATCAGCCCCAGCATTTT. Translating gives CASSPTGGDQPQHF.

The chain is built from TRBV7-9 and TRBJ2-1; 9 nucleotides line up with TRBD2. V dropped 1 base and J dropped 10; count of bases not matched to a gene: 5. The V gene's germline CDR1 is SEHNR and CDR2 FQNEAQ (reference sequence). The CDR3 has 14 amino acids. The CDR3 spells CASSLVVSGSEQFF. CDR3 nucleotides: TGTGCCAGCAGCTTAGTTGTTAGCGGGAGCGAGCAGTTCTTC.

The chain combines TRBV29-1 with TRBJ2-7; D unclear. In germline, CDR1 is SQVTM, CDR2 ANQGSEA. Trimming shortened V by 6 bases and J by 0 bases, and 12 bases separated the two germline ends. The CDR3 covers 13 residues. CDR3 sequence: CSVLGTFSYEQYF. In DNA, the CDR3 is TGCAGCGTCTTGGGAACCTTCTCCTACGAGCAGTACTTC.

This chain uses TRBV29-1 with TRBJ2-3; TRBD1 or TRBD2 may be the D gene (5 bases each). Trimming cost V 6 bases and J 8 bases, with 15 bases left between them. This CDR3 is built from 12 residues. Per the germline V gene, CDR1 is SQVTM and CDR2 is ANQGSEA. CDR3 in amino acids: CSVTGREGTQYF. The CDR3 coding sequence is TGCAGCGTAACGGGACGCGAGGGTACGCAGTATTTT.

J is TRBJ2-7 and V is TRBV2, with unresolved D. The CDR3 has 13 residues. Looked up from germline, CDR1 is SNHLY and CDR2 is FYNNEI. V lost 6 bases, J lost 5 bases, and 14 bases lay in between. CDR3 nucleotides: TGTGCCAGCAGAGCCCCGGGTGGGGACGAGCAGTACTTC. This translates into CASRAPGGDEQYF.

The chain is built from TRBV5-1 and TRBJ2-1; 10 bases map to TRBD2. The CDR3 sequence is 18 residues long. Germline CDR1 reads SGHRS; CDR2 reads YFSETQ. V shed 0 bases, J shed 0 bases, and the junction held 6 bases outside the gene matches. The CDR3 DNA is TGCGCCAGCAGCTTGGCGGGACTAGCGCAGAGCTCCTACAATGAGCAGTTCTTC. Amino acids: CASSLAGLAQSSYNEQFF.

This clone was seen a few times. The chain is built from TRBV7-8 and TRBJ2-5; D remains unclear. The end of the DNA is better explained by TRBJ2-7, so the J call may be wrong. This CDR3 has 12 amino acids. The germline V gene has CDR1 SGHVS and CDR2 FQNEAQ. In DNA, the CDR3 is TGTGCCAGCAGCTTAGGGACCTACGAGCAGTACTTC. This sequence encodes CASSLGTYEQYF.

In this sample, this clone turned up once. The CDR3 DNA is TGTGCCAGCTCACCCGGACTAGACAATTGGCAAGAGACCCAGTACTTC. Protein sequence: CASSPGLDNWQETQYF. J is TRBJ2-5 and V is TRBV18; 7 bases map to TRBD2. This CDR3 has 16 amino acids. The trim removed 3 bases at V and 2 bases at J, leaving 9 bases unmatched. Germline-derived CDR1 and CDR2 are KGHSH and LQKENI.

The chain recombines TRBV7-8 with TRBJ2-7, with D tentatively TRBD1 (6 bases). Germline CDR1 reads SGHVS; CDR2 reads FQNEAQ. V was trimmed by 7 bases and J by 5 bases, leaving 15 bases between them. The CDR3 length is 13 residues. CDR3 DNA sequence: TGTGCCAGCATTCCGTCAGGGGCCCACGAGCAGTACTTC. As protein: CASIPSGAHEQYF.

This clone showed up just a few times. The rearrangement uses TRBV6-5 and TRBJ1-1; tentatively, D is TRBD1 (6 bases). The CDR3 sequence is 13 residues long. Germline CDR1 is MNHEY and CDR2 is SVGAGI. Trimming took 5 bases from V and 1 from J, leaving 8 bases between them. CDR3 region: CASSIQGNTEAFF. In DNA form, the CDR3 reads TGTGCCAGCAGTATACAGGGGAACACTGAAGCTTTCTTT.

The rearrangement links TRBV28 to TRBJ2-3, with D maybe TRBD2 (6 bases). The V end was cut by 0 bases, the J end by 4 bases, with 17 bases between. The germline V gene encodes CDR1 MDHEN and CDR2 SYDVKM. CDR3 length equals 17 residues. The CDR3 loop reads CASSLWTASVASDTQYF. The CDR3 DNA is TGTGCCAGCAGTTTATGGACGGCTAGCGTAGCCTCAGATACGCAGTATTTT.

The J gene is TRBJ2-7, the V gene TRBV27; tentative D call: TRBD2 (6 bases). V was trimmed by 3 bases and J by 7 bases, leaving 7 bases between them. Germline lookup yields CDR1 MNHEY and CDR2 SMNVEV (reference sequence). The CDR3 covers 11 residues. The chain's CDR3 is CASSFGREQYF. The DNA of the CDR3 is TGTGCCAGCAGTTTCGGGAGAGAGCAGTACTTC.

The chain carries TRBV25-1 and TRBJ2-2; D is uncertain. Per the germline V gene, CDR1 is MGHDK and CDR2 is SYGVNS. The ends were cut back, 1 base at V and 1 base at J, with 4 bases in the middle. The CDR3 covers 14 residues. CDR3 loop: CASSELRNTGELFF. DNA of the CDR3: TGTGCCAGCAGTGAATTGCGGAACACCGGGGAGCTGTTTTTT.

This chain joins TRBV6-6 and TRBJ2-7; D possibly corresponds to TRBD1 (7 bases). Trimming pared 6 bases from V and 4 bases from J, leaving 16 bases between. This CDR3 is built from 14 residues. The germline gives CDR1 MNHNY, CDR2 SVGAGI (reference sequence). CDR3 bases: TGTGCCAGCAGCGCTGGAGGGGGCGGATACGAGCAGTACTTC. This sequence encodes CASSAGGGGYEQYF.

This clone showed up just a few times. This chain uses TRBV7-9 with TRBJ2-5; 9 positions match TRBD2. Germline trimming cut 9 bases from V and 0 bases from J; bases unmatched to any gene: 5. There are 14 residues in the CDR3. Germline V gene data show CDR1 as SEHNR and CDR2 as FQNEAQ (reference sequence). The CDR3, as DNA: TGTGCCAGTCTGACTAGCGGCAACCAAGAGACCCAGTACTTC. Protein sequence: CASLTSGNQETQYF.

This clone has just a few counts. The V call is TRBV11-1, the J call TRBJ2-5, with D tentatively TRBD2 (6 bases). The V end lost 6 bases, the J end lost 3 bases, and 14 bases lay between the germline ends. The length of the CDR3 is 14 residues. Germline V lookup: CDR1 SGHAT, CDR2 FQDESV (reference sequence). CDR3 DNA sequence: TGTGCCAGCAGGTGGCTTAGCGGCGAAGAGACCCAGTACTTC. Its translation is CASRWLSGEETQYF.

This clone was observed a handful of times. J is TRBJ1-1 and V is TRBV5-5, with D possibly matching TRBD1 (6 bases). Looked up from germline, CDR1 is SGHKS and CDR2 is YYEKEE (reference sequence). This CDR3 spans 14 amino acids. Trimming pared 0 bases from V and 4 bases from J, leaving 10 bases between. CDR3 DNA: TGTGCCAGCAGCTTGGCAGGGGCCGGCACTGAAGCTTTCTTT. Translated, it gives CASSLAGAGTEAFF.

V is TRBV9 and J is TRBJ2-7, with 9 nucleotides matching TRBD2. The germline gives CDR1 SGDLS, CDR2 YYNGEE. V trimming: 3 bases; J trimming: 3 bases; junction bases outside the gene matches: 7. The CDR3 spans 15 residues. The chain's CDR3 is CASSAAGTSNYEQYF. The CDR3 coding sequence is TGTGCCAGCAGCGCAGCCGGGACTAGCAACTACGAGCAGTACTTC.

V usage is TRBV30 and J usage is TRBJ1-2; 11 bases align to TRBD1. CDR1 is GTSNPN, CDR2 SVGIG, per germline (reference sequence). With V trimmed by 3 bases and J by 7 bases, 4 bases remained unmatched. The CDR3 is made up of 13 amino acids. The CDR3 reads CAWRSGTGGGYTF. In DNA form, the CDR3 reads TGTGCCTGGAGGTCCGGGACAGGGGGTGGCTACACCTTC.